The next 29 T cell receptor beta chains were all read from a single sample in a study of cytomegalovirus exposure and HLA in healthy donors. 60 Vbeta and 13 Jbeta primers were used in PCR. Assay: immunoSEQ multiplex PCR; the TCRdb copy retains only in-frame clones and omits some. The sample has around 150,000 clones, roughly 83% seen once; the top ten hold more than 1.5%. Sequencing was done on a sample of PBMCs. These TCRs come from a man aged 35 to 55 in good health and CMV-seronegative.

DNA for the CDR3: TGTGCCAGCAGCTTAATAAGGGGCCAGGGAGAGCAGTTCTTC. This gives the protein CASSLIRGQGEQFF. The V gene is TRBV7-3, the J gene TRBJ2-1; weak D call: TRBD1 (5 bases). Germline assignment: CDR1 SGHTA and CDR2 FQGTGA. The CDR3 spans 14 residues. Trimming removed 1 base from V and 10 bases from J, with 14 bases in between.

The chain employs TRBV6-6 and TRBJ1-4; the match to TRBD1 covers 8 bases. The CDR3 length is 16 residues. Germline V gives CDR1 MNHNY, CDR2 SVGAGI (reference sequence). Germline trimming cut 4 bases from V and 6 bases from J; bases unmatched to any gene: 10. Here the CDR3 reads CASSSPLAGGDEKLFF. In nucleotides, the CDR3 is TGTGCCAGCAGTTCCCCCCTGGCAGGGGGCGATGAAAAACTGTTTTTT.

The chain is built from TRBV28 and TRBJ2-3, with unresolved D. The germline V gene has CDR1 MDHEN and CDR2 SYDVKM. V lost 6 bases, J lost 0 bases, and 7 bases lay in between. The CDR3 runs 13 residues. The CDR3, as DNA: TGTGCCAGCAGAGCCCCAAGCACAGATACGCAGTATTTT. Translating it yields CASRAPSTDTQYF.

The V gene is TRBV11-2, the J gene TRBJ2-1, with TRBD1 matching 10 bases. Trimming removed 5 bases from V and 8 bases from J; junction bases left unmatched: 6. The germline V gene encodes CDR1 SGHAT and CDR2 FQNNGV. CDR3 size: 14 residues. The CDR3 is CASSPGTGVDEQFF. For the CDR3, the DNA is TGTGCCAGCAGCCCCGGGACAGGGGTCGATGAGCAGTTCTTC.

V is TRBV7-9 and J is TRBJ2-7; 9 bases line up with TRBD1. J lost 3 bases, V lost 4 bases, and 13 bases had no gene match. The CDR3 length is 17 residues. CDR1 SEHNR and CDR2 FQNEAQ come from the germline V gene (reference sequence). The CDR3 loop reads CASSSALRDRAVYEQYF. CDR3 DNA: TGTGCCAGCAGCTCCGCCCTCCGGGACAGGGCCGTCTACGAGCAGTACTTC.

The rearrangement uses TRBV7-2 and TRBJ2-1; TRBD2 might be the D (5 bases). This CDR3 contains 15 residues. V was trimmed by 3 bases and J by 4 bases, leaving 13 bases between them. CDR1 is SGHTA and CDR2 is FQGNSA in the germline V gene. Here the CDR3 DNA reads TGTGCCAGCAGCTTTTTGAGTACGGGATACAATGAGCAGTTCTTC. Encoded protein: CASSFLSTGYNEQFF.

The chain employs TRBV5-1 and TRBJ1-2; D unresolved. In germline, CDR1 is SGHRS, CDR2 YFSETQ. The V and J ends lost 2 bases and 5 bases respectively, with 13 bases between them. The CDR3 contains 14 residues. Written as DNA, the CDR3 is TGCGCCAGCAGCTTTTCCCGATCCGGTTATGGCTACACCTTC. It specifies CASSFSRSGYGYTF. The whole variable domain, filled in from reference TRBV5-1 and TRBJ1-2, reads KAGVTQTPRYLIKTRGQQVTLSCSPISGHRSVSWYQQTPGQGLQFLFEYFSETQRNKGNFPGRFSGRQFSNSRSEMNVSTLELGDSALYLCASSFSRSGYGYTFGSGTRLTVV.

The chain is built from TRBV2 and TRBJ1-5; 9 bases map to TRBD1. The ends lost 3 bases at V and 0 bases at J; junction bases unmatched: 6. The germline CDR1 and CDR2 sequences are SNHLY and FYNNEI. The CDR3 runs to 17 residues. CDR3 coding DNA: TGTGCCAGCAGTGAGTTGGACAGGGGCTTTAGCAATCAGCCCCAGCATTTT. Translated, it gives CASSELDRGFSNQPQHF. Using reference TRBV2 and TRBJ1-5 for the parts outside the CDR3, the full variable domain is EPEVTQTPSHQVTQMGQEVILRCVPISNHLYFYWYRQILGQKVEFLVSFYNNEISEKSEIFDDQFSVERPDGSNFTLKIRSTKLEDSAMYFCASSELDRGFSNQPQHFGDGTRLSIL.

The chain uses TRBV30 and TRBJ2-7; D is unclear. Trimming removed 2 bases from V and 2 bases from J, with 10 bases in between. The length of the CDR3 is 13 residues. CDR1 and CDR2 from the germline V gene are GTSNPN and SVGIG (reference sequence). CDR3 sequence (DNA): TGTGCCTGGAGTCCACCGGGTACCTACGAGCAGTACTTC. Its translation is CAWSPPGTYEQYF.

This chain uses TRBV6-5 with TRBJ2-3, with 9 bases identical to TRBD2. The CDR3 runs 15 residues. Germline CDR1 reads MNHEY; CDR2 reads SVGAGI. The J segment lost 4 bases and the V segment lost 2 bases, leaving 4 bases of the junction unmatched. The CDR3 loop is CASSYRSGSSDTQYF. The CDR3 nucleotides are TGTGCCAGCAGTTACCGTAGCGGGAGCTCAGATACGCAGTATTTT.

The chain uses TRBV7-2 and TRBJ2-3; no reliable D call. The CDR3 spans 15 residues. Per germline, CDR1 SGHTA and CDR2 FQGNSA. Trimming removed 3 bases from V and 5 bases from J, with 15 bases in between. The CDR3 sequence is CASSLNLLNGDTQYF. DNA for the CDR3: TGTGCCAGCAGCTTGAACTTACTAAACGGAGATACGCAGTATTTT.

A few counts support this clone. The chain links TRBV12-5 to TRBJ1-2, with a tentative D call TRBD1 (6 bases). CDR1 is LGHNT, CDR2 FRNRAP, per germline. Trimming cost V 6 bases and J 2 bases, with 13 bases left between them. The length of the CDR3 is 14 residues. The CDR3 nucleotides read TGTGCTAGTGGCCGAACGCAGGGGAACTATGGCTACACCTTC. Protein: CASGRTQGNYGYTF.

This rearrangement joins TRBV7-8 to TRBJ2-5; the match to TRBD2 covers 9 bases. From germline, CDR1 is SGHVS and CDR2 FQNEAQ. The V segment lost 2 bases and the J segment 5 bases; nucleotides outside the gene matches: 3. The CDR3 consists of 14 residues. CDR3 in DNA: TGTGCCAGCAGCTTAAGCGGGGGGCGGGAGACCCAGTACTTC. Translating it yields CASSLSGGRETQYF.

The chain carries TRBV15 and TRBJ2-7, with 10 bases matching TRBD1. CDR1 LNHNV and CDR2 YYDKDF come from the germline V gene (reference sequence). The trim removed 4 bases at V and 6 bases at J, leaving 12 bases unmatched. The CDR3 extends over 16 amino acids. The CDR3 bases are TGTGCCACCAGCACCTTGGACAGGGGGGGTCGGGGCGAGCAGTACTTC. It encodes CATSTLDRGGRGEQYF. Supplemented by reference TRBV15 and TRBJ2-7, the full variable domain reads DAMVIQNPRYQVTQFGKPVTLSCSQTLNHNVMYWYQQKSSQAPKLLFHYYDKDFNNEADTPDNFQSRRPNTSFCFLDIRSPGLGDTAMYLCATSTLDRGGRGEQYFGPGTRLTVT.

The chain employs TRBV4-1 and TRBJ2-4, with 11 nucleotides matching TRBD2. The junction had 9 bases not matched to a gene; V was cut back by 0 bases and J by 2 bases. In germline, CDR1 is MGHRA, CDR2 YSYEKL. The CDR3 is 19 residues long. The CDR3 DNA is TGCGCCAGCAGCCAAGAAAGCGTACTAGCGGGAGTAACCAAAAACATTCAGTACTTC. Protein sequence: CASSQESVLAGVTKNIQYF.

This sequence joins TRBV15 and TRBJ2-5; the match to TRBD2 covers 11 bases. The J call is doubtful: the DNA matches TRBJ2-7 better. The CDR3 has 15 residues. Germline lookup yields CDR1 LNHNV and CDR2 YYDKDF (reference sequence). The CDR3 DNA reads as TGTGCCACCAGCACCACTAGCGGGGGCCCCTACGAGCAGTACTTC. It codes for CATSTTSGGPYEQYF.

The gene calls are TRBV7-3 and TRBJ1-6; the match to TRBD1 covers 9 bases. Germline V gene lookup returns CDR1 SGHTA and CDR2 FQGTGA. Losses at the gene ends were 1 base for V and 11 bases for J; bases not matched to a gene: 3. This CDR3 is built from 14 residues. This CDR3 reads CASSLMRTGAPLHF. The CDR3 nucleotides are TGTGCCAGCAGCTTAATGCGGACAGGGGCACCCCTCCACTTT.

This chain links TRBV30 with TRBJ1-3, with TRBD1 matching over 7 bases. The germline gives CDR1 GTSNPN, CDR2 SVGIG (reference sequence). CDR3 length: 14 residues. The junction had 9 bases not matched to a gene; V was cut back by 8 bases and J by 2 bases. CDR3 region: CAGLGRGTGNTIYF. Written as DNA, the CDR3 is TGTGCCGGGCTGGGCAGGGGGACTGGAAACACCATATATTTT.

V and J are TRBV5-6 and TRBJ1-6; D is unresolved. The CDR3 runs 16 residues. Trimming cost V 4 bases and J 0 bases, with 11 bases left between them. Per germline, CDR1 SGHDT and CDR2 YYEEEE. This CDR3 reads CASSPAGSSYNSPLHF. CDR3 sequence (DNA): TGTGCCAGCAGCCCTGCGGGGAGCTCCTATAATTCACCCCTCCACTTT. The whole variable domain, filled in from reference TRBV5-6 and TRBJ1-6, reads DAGVTQSPTHLIKTRGQQVTLRCSPKSGHDTVSWYQQALGQGPQFIFQYYEEEERQRGNFPDRFSGHQFPNYSSELNVNALLLGDSALYLCASSPAGSSYNSPLHFGNGTRLTVT.

The chain has TRBV29-1 and TRBJ1-4, with 8 bases aligning to TRBD1. Germline V gene lookup returns CDR1 SQVTM and CDR2 ANQGSEA. V trimming: 7 bases; J trimming: 2 bases; junction bases outside the gene matches: 15. The CDR3 totals 17 residues. As DNA, the CDR3 is TGCAGCGCCAAAGAGGTGCAGGGGGCGCAGACTAATGAAAAACTGTTTTTT. This codes for CSAKEVQGAQTNEKLFF.

The gene calls are TRBV2 and TRBJ2-5; D ambiguous. Germline CDR1 and CDR2: SNHLY and FYNNEI. Trimming stripped 5 bases from V and 5 bases from J, with 12 bases between. The CDR3 runs 13 residues. CDR3 region: CASSLNPQETQYF. In DNA, the CDR3 is TGTGCCAGCAGTCTCAATCCCCAGGAGACCCAGTACTTC.

This chain uses TRBV11-2 with TRBJ2-7; 11 nucleotides agree with TRBD2. V lost 3 bases, J lost 6 bases, and 10 bases stayed unmatched. Germline assignment: CDR1 SGHAT and CDR2 FQNNGV. The CDR3 totals 16 residues. The CDR3 coding sequence is TGTGCCAGCAGCTTCCTTAGCGGGGGGGCGGCGGTCGAGCAGTACTTC. Encoded protein: CASSFLSGGAAVEQYF.

The chain has TRBV5-8 and TRBJ2-1; 14 nucleotides line up with TRBD2. This CDR3 is 19 amino acids long. After removal of 4 bases from V and 11 bases from J, the junction contained 20 bases not matched to a gene. The germline V gene has CDR1 SGHTS and CDR2 YDEGEE. The CDR3 protein is CASSLSFGLAGGPGVKQFF. CDR3 in DNA: TGTGCCAGCAGCCTCTCGTTCGGACTAGCGGGAGGTCCAGGAGTTAAGCAGTTCTTC.

This CDR3 is CASRYGTGNNSPLHF. The CDR3 DNA reads as TGTGCCAGCAGATACGGGACAGGGAATAATTCACCCCTCCACTTT. The J gene is TRBJ1-6, the V gene TRBV6-1; 9 nucleotides match TRBD1. The ends lost 6 bases at V and 5 bases at J; junction bases unmatched: 5. The CDR3 covers 15 residues. Germline V gives CDR1 MNHNS, CDR2 SASEGT.

This rearrangement joins TRBV5-1 to TRBJ2-5, with 10 bases matching TRBD1. V shed 0 bases and J 5 bases; nucleotides not matched to a gene: 4. CDR1 SGHRS and CDR2 YFSETQ come from the germline V gene. The CDR3 contains 15 residues. This CDR3 is CASSLATGGFETQYF. The CDR3 coding sequence is TGCGCCAGCAGCTTGGCGACAGGGGGCTTTGAGACCCAGTACTTC.

This chain links TRBV4-3 with TRBJ1-2, with TRBD1 as a possible D gene (5 bases). The CDR3 has 16 residues. The ends were cut back, 0 bases at V and 0 bases at J, with 11 bases in the middle. CDR1 is LGHNA, CDR2 YSLEER, per germline. As DNA, the CDR3 is TGCGCCAGCAGCCAAGATCAGGCAGGGCCTAACTATGGCTACACCTTC. Translation: CASSQDQAGPNYGYTF.

The chain combines TRBV5-8 with TRBJ2-7; 7 bases fit TRBD2. Germline V gives CDR1 SGHTS, CDR2 YDEGEE. V trimming: 4 bases; J trimming: 11 bases; junction bases outside the gene matches: 15. This CDR3 spans 14 amino acids. The chain's CDR3 is CASSRRDYQGGEYF. CDR3 in DNA: TGTGCCAGCAGCCGCCGGGACTACCAAGGTGGGGAGTACTTC.

The gene calls are TRBV6-4 and TRBJ2-1; TRBD2 matches at 9 bases. The V gene's germline CDR1 is MRHNA and CDR2 SNTAGT. This CDR3 comprises 18 residues. Trimming at V came to 6 bases and at J to 6 bases, leaving 18 bases not matched to a gene. Here the CDR3 DNA reads TGTGCCAGCAGCAGGACTAGCGTATACCCTCGGGCCTTCAATGAGCAGTTCTTC. It codes for CASSRTSVYPRAFNEQFF.

The V gene is TRBV5-4, the J gene TRBJ2-7; 7 bases match TRBD1. V lost 4 bases and J lost 0; bases outside the gene matches: 4. CDR1 and CDR2 from the germline V gene are SGHNT and YYREEE (reference sequence). This CDR3 contains 14 residues. The CDR3 reads CASSPGQSSYEQYF. The DNA for the CDR3 is TGTGCCAGCAGCCCGGGACAGAGCTCCTACGAGCAGTACTTC.